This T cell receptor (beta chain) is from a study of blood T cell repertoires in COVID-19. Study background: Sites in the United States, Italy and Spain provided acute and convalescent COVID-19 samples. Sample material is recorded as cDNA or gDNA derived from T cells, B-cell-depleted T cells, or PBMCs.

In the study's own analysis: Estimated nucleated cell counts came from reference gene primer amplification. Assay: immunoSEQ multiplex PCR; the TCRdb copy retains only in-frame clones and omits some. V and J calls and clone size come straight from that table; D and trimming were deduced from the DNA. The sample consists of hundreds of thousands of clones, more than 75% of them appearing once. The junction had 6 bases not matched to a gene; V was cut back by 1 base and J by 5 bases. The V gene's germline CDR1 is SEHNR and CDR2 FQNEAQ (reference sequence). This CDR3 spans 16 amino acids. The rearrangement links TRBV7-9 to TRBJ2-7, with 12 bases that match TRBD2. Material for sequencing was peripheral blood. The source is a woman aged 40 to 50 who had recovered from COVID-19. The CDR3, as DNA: TGTGCCAGCAGCTTAGTCCTAGCGGGAGGGCCTGACGAGCAGTACTTC. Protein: CASSLVLAGGPDEQYF.